The present entry profiles one TCR beta chain with its context. Its antigen is not known. The sample originates from a study of shared clonotypes between healthy human individuals. There are 14 residues in the CDR3. Germline-derived CDR1 and CDR2 are MNHNS and SASEGT. V was clipped by 6 bases and J by 3 bases, with 12 bases between them. The CD4+ fraction was divided into a CD45RA+ naive subset and a CD45RA-negative memory subset. Study findings and constraints: The sharing of roughly 5% of naive CD4 clonotypes was seen across a few donors. It was the few donors that limited the genetic and exposure-history diversity represented. Compared with memory subsets, naive subsets generally had larger estimated richness.

Here immunoSEQ multiplex PCR was the method, and the copy in TCRdb shows in-frame clones only, minus some. The sample includes a few million clones, about 92% of them seen just once. The sequence was collected from a man aged 18 to 29 in good health. Source material: naive CD4+ T cells sorted from blood. Subset given: CD45RA+ positively selected. This chain connects TRBV6-1 to TRBJ1-5; D is possibly TRBD1 (5 bases). CDR3 sequence (DNA): TGTGCCAGCAGCCCCCGGGACCACAATCAGCCCCAGCATTTT. Protein: CASSPRDHNQPQHF.